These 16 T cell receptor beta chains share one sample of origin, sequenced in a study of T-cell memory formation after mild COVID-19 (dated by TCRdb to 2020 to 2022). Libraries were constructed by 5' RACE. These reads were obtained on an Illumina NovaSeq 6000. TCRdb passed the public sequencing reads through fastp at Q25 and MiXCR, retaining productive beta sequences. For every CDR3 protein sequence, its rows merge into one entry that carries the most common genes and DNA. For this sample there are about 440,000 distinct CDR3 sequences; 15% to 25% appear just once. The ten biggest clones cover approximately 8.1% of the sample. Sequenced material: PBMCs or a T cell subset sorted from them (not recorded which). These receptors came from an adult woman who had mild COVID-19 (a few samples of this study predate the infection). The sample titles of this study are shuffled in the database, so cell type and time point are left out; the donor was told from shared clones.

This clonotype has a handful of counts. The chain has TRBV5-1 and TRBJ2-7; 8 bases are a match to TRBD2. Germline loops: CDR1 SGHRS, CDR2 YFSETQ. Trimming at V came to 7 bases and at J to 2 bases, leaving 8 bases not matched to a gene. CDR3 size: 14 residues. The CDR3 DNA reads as TGCGCCAGCCGCAGTTCACTAGCGGCCTACGAGCAGTACTTC. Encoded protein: CASRSSLAAYEQYF. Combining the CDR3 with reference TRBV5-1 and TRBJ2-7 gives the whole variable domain KAGVTQTPRYLIKTRGQQVTLSCSPISGHRSVSWYQQTPGQGLQFLFEYFSETQRNKGNFPGRFSGRQFSNSRSEMNVSTLELGDSALYLCASRSSLAAYEQYFGPGTRLTVT.

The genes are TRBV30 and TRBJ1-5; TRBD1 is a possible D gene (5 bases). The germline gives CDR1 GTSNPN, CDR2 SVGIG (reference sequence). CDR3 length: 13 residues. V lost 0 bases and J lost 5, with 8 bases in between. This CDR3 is CAWSVLGDQPQHF. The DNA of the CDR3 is TGTGCCTGGAGTGTTTTGGGGGATCAGCCCCAGCATTTT. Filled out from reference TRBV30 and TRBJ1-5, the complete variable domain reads SQTIHQWPATLVQPVGSPLSLECTVEGTSNPNLYWYRQAAGRGLQLLFYSVGIGQISSEVPQNLSASRPQDRQFILSSKKLLLSDSGFYLCAWSVLGDQPQHFGDGTRLSIL.

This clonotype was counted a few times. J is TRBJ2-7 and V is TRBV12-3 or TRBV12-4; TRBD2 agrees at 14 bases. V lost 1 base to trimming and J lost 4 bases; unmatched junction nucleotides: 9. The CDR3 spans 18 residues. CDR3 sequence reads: CASSLEGLAGERWYEQYF. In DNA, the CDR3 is TGTGCCAGCAGTTTAGAGGGACTAGCGGGAGAACGATGGTACGAGCAGTACTTC.

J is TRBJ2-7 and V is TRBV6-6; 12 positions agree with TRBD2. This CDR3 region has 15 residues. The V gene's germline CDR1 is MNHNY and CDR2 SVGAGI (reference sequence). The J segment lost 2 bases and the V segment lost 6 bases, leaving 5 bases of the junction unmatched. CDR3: CASRTLAGGTYEQYF. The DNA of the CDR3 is TGTGCCAGCAGAACCCTAGCGGGGGGGACCTACGAGCAGTACTTC.

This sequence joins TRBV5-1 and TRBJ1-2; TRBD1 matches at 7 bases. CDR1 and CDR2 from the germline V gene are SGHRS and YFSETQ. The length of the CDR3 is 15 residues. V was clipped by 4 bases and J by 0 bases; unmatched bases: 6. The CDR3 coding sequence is TGCGCCAGCAGCGTGGGGACAGTAGCTAACTATGGCTACACCTTC. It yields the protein CASSVGTVANYGYTF.

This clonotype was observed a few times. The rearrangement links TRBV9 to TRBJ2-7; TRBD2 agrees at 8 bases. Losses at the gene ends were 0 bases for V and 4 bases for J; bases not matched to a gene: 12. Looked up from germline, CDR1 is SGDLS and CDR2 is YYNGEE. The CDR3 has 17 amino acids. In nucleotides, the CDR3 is TGTGCCAGCAGCGTAGGGGGTACCCTAGCGGGTCTTTACGAGCAGTACTTC. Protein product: CASSVGGTLAGLYEQYF.

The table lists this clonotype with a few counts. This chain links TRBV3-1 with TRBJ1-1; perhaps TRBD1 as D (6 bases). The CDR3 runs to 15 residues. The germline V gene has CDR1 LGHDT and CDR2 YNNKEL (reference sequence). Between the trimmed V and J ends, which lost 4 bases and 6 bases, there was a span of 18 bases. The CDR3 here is CASSPGTGSGAEAFF. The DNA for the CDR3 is TGTGCCAGCAGCCCCGGGACGGGATCAGGGGCTGAAGCTTTCTTT.

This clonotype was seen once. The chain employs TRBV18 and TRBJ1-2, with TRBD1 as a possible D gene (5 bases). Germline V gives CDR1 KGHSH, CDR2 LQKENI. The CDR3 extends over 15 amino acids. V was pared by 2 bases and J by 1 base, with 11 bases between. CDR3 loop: CASSPIDRINYGYTF. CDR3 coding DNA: TGTGCCAGCTCACCAATCGACAGAATTAACTATGGCTACACCTTC. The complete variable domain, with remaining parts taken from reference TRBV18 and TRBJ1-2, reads NAGVMQNPRHLVRRRGQEARLRCSPMKGHSHVYWYRQLPEEGLKFMVYLQKENIIDESGMPKERFSAEFPKEGPSILRIQQVVRGDSAAYFCASSPIDRINYGYTFGSGTRLTVV.

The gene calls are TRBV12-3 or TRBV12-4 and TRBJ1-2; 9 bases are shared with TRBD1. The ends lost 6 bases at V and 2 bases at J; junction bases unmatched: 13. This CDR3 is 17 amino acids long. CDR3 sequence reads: CASSITGTGLRNYGYTF. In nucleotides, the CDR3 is TGTGCCAGCAGCATCACTGGGACAGGGCTTCGAAACTATGGCTACACCTTC.

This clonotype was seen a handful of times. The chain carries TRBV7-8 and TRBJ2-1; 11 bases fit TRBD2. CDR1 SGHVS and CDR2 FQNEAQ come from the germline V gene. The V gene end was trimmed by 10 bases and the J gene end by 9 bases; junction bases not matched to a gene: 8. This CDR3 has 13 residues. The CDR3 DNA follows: TGTGCCACCAAGACTAGCGGGACGAGTGAGCAGTTCTTC. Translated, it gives CATKTSGTSEQFF.

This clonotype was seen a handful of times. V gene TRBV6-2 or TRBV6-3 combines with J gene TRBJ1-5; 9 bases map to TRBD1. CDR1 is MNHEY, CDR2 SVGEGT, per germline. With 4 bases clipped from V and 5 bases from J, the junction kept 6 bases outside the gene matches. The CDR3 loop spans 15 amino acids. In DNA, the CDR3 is TGTGCCAGCAGTTCCCCATACAGGGGGCATCAGCCCCAGCATTTT. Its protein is CASSSPYRGHQPQHF.

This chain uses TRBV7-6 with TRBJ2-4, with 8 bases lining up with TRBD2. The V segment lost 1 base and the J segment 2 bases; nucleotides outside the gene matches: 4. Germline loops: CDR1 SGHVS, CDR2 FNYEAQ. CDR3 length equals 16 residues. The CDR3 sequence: CASSLGAGGTKNIQYF. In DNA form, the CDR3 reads TGTGCCAGCAGCTTAGGGGCGGGGGGCACCAAAAACATTCAGTACTTC. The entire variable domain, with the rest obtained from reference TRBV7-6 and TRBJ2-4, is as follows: GAGVSQSPRYKVTKRGQDVALRCDPISGHVSLYWYRQALGQGPEFLTYFNYEAQQDKSGLPNDRFSAERPEGSISTLTIQRTEQRDSAMYRCASSLGAGGTKNIQYFGAGTRLSVL.

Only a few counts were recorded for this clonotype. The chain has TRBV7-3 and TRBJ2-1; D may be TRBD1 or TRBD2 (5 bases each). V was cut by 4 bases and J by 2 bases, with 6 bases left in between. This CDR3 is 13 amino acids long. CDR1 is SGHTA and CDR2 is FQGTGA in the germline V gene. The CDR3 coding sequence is TGTGCCAGCAGCTGGGACGCCTACAATGAGCAGTTCTTC. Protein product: CASSWDAYNEQFF.

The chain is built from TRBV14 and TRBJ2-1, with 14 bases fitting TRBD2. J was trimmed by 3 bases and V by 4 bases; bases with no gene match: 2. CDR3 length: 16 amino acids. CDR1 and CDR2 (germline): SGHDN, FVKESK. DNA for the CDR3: TGTGCCAGCAGCCCTGGGACTAGCGGGAGCTACAATGAGCAGTTCTTC. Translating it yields CASSPGTSGSYNEQFF.

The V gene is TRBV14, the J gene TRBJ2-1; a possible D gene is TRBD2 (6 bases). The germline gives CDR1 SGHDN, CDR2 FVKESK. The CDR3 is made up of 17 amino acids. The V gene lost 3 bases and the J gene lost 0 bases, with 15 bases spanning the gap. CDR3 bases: TGTGCCAGCAGCCACCGTTACCGACTAGACTCCTACAATGAGCAGTTCTTC. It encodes CASSHRYRLDSYNEQFF.

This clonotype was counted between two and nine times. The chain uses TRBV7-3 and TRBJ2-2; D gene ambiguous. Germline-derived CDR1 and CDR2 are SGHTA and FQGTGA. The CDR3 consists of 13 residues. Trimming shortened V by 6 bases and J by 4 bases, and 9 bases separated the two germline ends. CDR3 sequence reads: CASSLRSTGELFF. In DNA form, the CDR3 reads TGTGCCAGCAGTCTACGTAGCACCGGGGAGCTGTTTTTT.